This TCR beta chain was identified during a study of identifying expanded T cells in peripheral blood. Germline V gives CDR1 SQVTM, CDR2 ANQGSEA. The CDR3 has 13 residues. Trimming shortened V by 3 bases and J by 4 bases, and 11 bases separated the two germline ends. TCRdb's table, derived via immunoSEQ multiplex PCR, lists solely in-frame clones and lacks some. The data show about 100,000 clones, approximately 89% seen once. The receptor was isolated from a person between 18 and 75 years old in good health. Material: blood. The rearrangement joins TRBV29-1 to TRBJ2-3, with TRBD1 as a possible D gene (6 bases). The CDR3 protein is CSVDSPGADTQYF. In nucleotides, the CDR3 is TGCAGCGTTGATTCGCCAGGGGCAGATACGCAGTATTTT.